The following is a T cell receptor beta chain sequence with its context. This sample is drawn from a study of blood T cells in healthy people across ages. PCR was performed a second time for roughly 7 to 11 cycles using a sample-barcoded 5' primer and a J-beta primer mix. All cDNA molecules were each tagged by a template-switch adaptor with 12 random nucleotides. TCRdb reanalysed the 5' RACE reads using MiXCR and keeps one entry per CDR3 protein. The sample shows roughly 800,000 distinct CDR3 sequences, 20% to 30% of them seen only once. Germline assignment: CDR1 MNHNS and CDR2 SASEGT. The CDR3 spans 13 residues. V lost 3 bases and J 4 bases, leaving 9 bases between the germline ends. These data were also filed under a second study, of T cells of mothers and their children. From that second work: RNA that had been extracted went wholly into cDNA synthesis, at around 1.5 ug per 15 ul. Reads recorded for TCR beta CDR3 numbered over 8.5 million per mother and several million per child.

The chain has TRBV6-1 and TRBJ1-2; D call uncertain. This sequence originates from a boy younger than 18 in good health. The specimen sequenced was blood. The CDR3 sequence is CASSDRKPYGYTF. The DNA for the CDR3 is TGTGCCAGCAGTGATCGCAAGCCCTATGGCTACACCTTC.